The 23 T cell receptor beta chains listed next were all sequenced from one sample in a study of PD-1 blockade in classical Hodgkin lymphoma. Noted time point: cycle 4 day 1 (C4D1), after five to seven weeks of nivolumab. Each of the patients experienced relapse following autologous stem cell transplantation, and their brentuximab vedotin exposure differed. TCRdb's table, derived via immunoSEQ multiplex PCR, lists solely in-frame clones and lacks some. The sample has some 20,000 clones; around three quarters are singletons. Sequencing used peripheral blood mononuclear cells (PBMCs), obtained before the fourth cycle of nivolumab. Receptor source: a human donor with classical Hodgkin lymphoma.

The J gene is TRBJ2-7, the V gene TRBV4-3, with D perhaps matching TRBD1 or TRBD2 (6 bases each). Germline lookup yields CDR1 LGHNA and CDR2 YSLEER. This CDR3 contains 14 residues. Trimming removed 1 base at V and 2 bases at J, with 9 bases between. Written as DNA, the CDR3 is TGCGCCAGCAGCCAAGGGGGGGCCACCTACGAGCAGTACTTC. This sequence encodes CASSQGGATYEQYF.

The V gene is TRBV28, the J gene TRBJ1-4; D unresolved. Germline V lookup: CDR1 MDHEN, CDR2 SYDVKM. The ends were cut back, 10 bases at V and 11 bases at J, with 23 bases in the middle. The CDR3 is 14 amino acids. The CDR3: CATGSGSPSGKLFF. As DNA, the CDR3 is TGTGCCACCGGGTCCGGGTCCCCCTCGGGGAAACTGTTTTTT.

The chain carries TRBV7-2 and TRBJ2-3; D perhaps matches TRBD1 (6 bases). This CDR3 has 14 amino acids. CDR1 SGHTA and CDR2 FQGNSA come from the germline V gene. Trimming removed 1 base from V and 6 bases from J, with 11 bases in between. In DNA, the CDR3 is TGTGCCAGCAGCTTAGGTGCGAGGGGGGATACGCAGTATTTT. It codes for CASSLGARGDTQYF.

This chain connects TRBV5-4 to TRBJ1-1; 7 bases match TRBD1. V trimming: 0 bases; J trimming: 4 bases; junction bases outside the gene matches: 12. Germline-derived CDR1 and CDR2 are SGHNT and YYREEE (reference sequence). The CDR3 covers 17 residues. The CDR3 DNA is TGTGCCAGCAGCTTGGTAACAGGGGACCTCCGCATCACTGAAGCTTTCTTT. Its protein product is CASSLVTGDLRITEAFF.

Notes on this clone: This same CDR3 is encoded by further DNA sequences in the sample. The chain couples TRBV7-9 to TRBJ1-1; D is unclear. The length of the CDR3 is 13 residues. Trimming cost V 1 base and J 0 bases, with 3 bases left between them. The germline V gene encodes CDR1 SEHNR and CDR2 FQNEAQ (reference sequence). In DNA form, the CDR3 reads TGTGCCAGCAGCTTAGTGGTGAACACTGAAGCTTTCTTT. This encodes CASSLVVNTEAFF.

The chain has TRBV6-5 and TRBJ2-1, with D unresolved. V was cut by 0 bases and J by 2 bases, with 8 bases left in between. Germline CDR1 is MNHEY and CDR2 is SVGAGI. The CDR3 extends over 15 amino acids. In DNA form, the CDR3 reads TGTGCCAGCAGTTACTCGAAGGTTACCTACAATGAGCAGTTCTTC. It is translated as CASSYSKVTYNEQFF.

The chain has TRBV6-5 and TRBJ1-5, with 9 nucleotides matching TRBD1. The CDR3 runs to 15 residues. Germline CDR1 MNHEY, CDR2 SVGAGI. V lost 6 bases to trimming and J lost 6 bases; unmatched junction nucleotides: 9. CDR3 region: CASSSDRGIVQPQHF. DNA of the CDR3: TGTGCCAGCAGCTCGGACAGGGGTATCGTTCAGCCCCAGCATTTT.

This clone was observed a handful of times. The rearrangement uses TRBV19 and TRBJ1-2; D is undetermined. V was trimmed by 3 bases and J by 3 bases, leaving 14 bases between them. The CDR3 runs 15 residues. Germline lookup yields CDR1 LNHDA and CDR2 SQIVND (reference sequence). The CDR3 DNA is TGTGCCAGTAGTATGTCACGAGGCCCCTACTATGGCTACACCTTC. Translating gives CASSMSRGPYYGYTF.

The chain joins TRBV10-3 to TRBJ2-7; 11 nucleotides align to TRBD2. V lost 0 bases to trimming and J lost 5 bases; unmatched junction nucleotides: 9. CDR3 length equals 17 residues. Germline V gives CDR1 ENHRY, CDR2 SYGVKD. The chain's CDR3 is CAISESTLAGGSHEQYF. CDR3 bases: TGTGCCATCAGTGAGTCGACTCTAGCGGGAGGATCCCACGAGCAGTACTTC.

In the case of this clone: Other nucleotide sequences in the sample specify the same CDR3. V is TRBV28 and J is TRBJ1-5; D is undetermined. Germline V gives CDR1 MDHEN, CDR2 SYDVKM. Trimming left V 7 bases short and J 2 bases short, with 3 bases between. The CDR3 is 11 residues long. CDR3 DNA: TGTGCCAGCAAAGGCAATCAGCCCCAGCATTTT. Protein: CASKGNQPQHF.

A remark on this clone: A read error may produce the germline difference seen at one junction end. The chain employs TRBV5-1 and TRBJ2-5; D may be TRBD1 or TRBD2 (5 bases each). The CDR3 has 13 residues. The germline V gene has CDR1 SGHRS and CDR2 YFSETQ. This chain's CDR3 is CASSFRGPETQYF. CDR3 DNA: TGTGCCAGCAGCTTCCGGGGACCAGAGACCCAGTACTTC.

The chain has TRBV20-1 and TRBJ1-2, with a possible D match to TRBD1 (6 bases). In germline, CDR1 is DFQATT, CDR2 SNEGSKA (reference sequence). The germline V and J ends were trimmed by 8 bases and 8 bases, with 9 bases remaining between them. The CDR3 covers 9 residues. The DNA for the CDR3 is TGCAGTACTGGACAGGGCTACACCTTC. Residues: CSTGQGYTF.

The genes are TRBV28 and TRBJ1-5; D uncertain. The CDR3 sequence is 15 residues long. Germline CDR1 reads MDHEN; CDR2 reads SYDVKM. V was clipped by 2 bases and J by 0 bases, with 8 bases between them. Here the CDR3 reads CASSLILSSNQPQHF. As DNA, the CDR3 is TGTGCCAGCAGTTTAATCTTATCTAGCAATCAGCCCCAGCATTTT.

The chain has TRBV5-7 and TRBJ1-2, with D tentatively TRBD1 (6 bases). TRBV5-7 is an open reading frame whose function is uncertain. The length of the CDR3 is 18 residues. V lost 0 bases to trimming and J lost 4 bases, with 22 bases between them. The CDR3 region has the DNA TGTGCCAGCAGCTTGGAAGGCAGCGGAACAGGGAAGCCCTATGGCTACACCTTC. This encodes CASSLEGSGTGKPYGYTF.

The chain carries TRBV7-8 and TRBJ1-3; D might be TRBD1 (5 bases). Germline loops: CDR1 SGHVS, CDR2 FQNEAQ. Trimming pared 2 bases from V and 3 bases from J, leaving 14 bases between. This CDR3 has 16 residues. This chain's CDR3 is CASSLSLPGNGNTIYF. The CDR3 coding sequence is TGTGCCAGCAGCTTATCACTGCCAGGGAATGGAAACACCATATATTTT.

The chain has TRBV2 and TRBJ1-2, with a weak D call TRBD1 (5 bases). Trimming took 2 bases from V and 2 from J, leaving 9 bases between them. The length of the CDR3 is 14 residues. Per the germline V gene, CDR1 is SNHLY and CDR2 is FYNNEI. Here the CDR3 DNA reads TGTGCCAGCAGTGAATTGACAGCCAACTATGGCTACACCTTC. Amino acids: CASSELTANYGYTF.

The chain has TRBV19 and TRBJ1-2; D possibly corresponds to TRBD1 (5 bases). This CDR3 contains 14 residues. Germline CDR1 and CDR2: LNHDA and SQIVND (reference sequence). Trimming left V 2 bases short and J 6 bases short, with 13 bases between. The CDR3 DNA reads as TGTGCCAGTAGTATAATAACGGGGCTTGATGGCTACACCTTC. Translating it yields CASSIITGLDGYTF. Complete variable domain (other parts from reference TRBV19 and TRBJ1-2): DGGITQSPKYLFRKEGQNVTLSCEQNLNHDAMYWYRQDPGQGLRLIYYSQIVNDFQKGDIAEGYSVSREKKESFPLTVTSAQKNPTAFYLCASSIITGLDGYTFGSGTRLTVV.

The CDR3 region is CASSSGGSSYNEQFF. The CDR3 nucleotides read TGTGCCAGTAGTAGCGGGGGGAGCTCCTACAATGAGCAGTTCTTC. This chain uses TRBV19 with TRBJ2-1; 8 nucleotides agree with TRBD2. This CDR3 has 15 residues. Per germline, CDR1 LNHDA and CDR2 SQIVND (reference sequence). Trimming removed 4 bases from V and 0 bases from J; junction bases left unmatched: 2.

The V call is TRBV6-6, the J call TRBJ2-7, with D unresolved. Germline V gene data show CDR1 as MNHNY and CDR2 as SVGAGI (reference sequence). The CDR3 runs 11 residues. The germline V and J ends were trimmed by 5 bases and 4 bases, with 6 bases remaining between them. The CDR3 sequence is CASSTQYEQYV. The CDR3, as DNA: TGTGCCAGCAGTACTCAATACGAGCAGTACGTC.

The chain is built from TRBV14 and TRBJ1-2, with a possible D match to TRBD1 (5 bases). The CDR3 runs to 13 residues. The V gene's germline CDR1 is SGHDN and CDR2 FVKESK. The V and J ends lost 3 bases and 3 bases respectively, with 8 bases between them. CDR3 residues: CASSHGGDYGYTF. The CDR3, as DNA: TGTGCCAGCAGCCATGGGGGTGACTATGGCTACACCTTC.

The chain recombines TRBV10-3 with TRBJ2-7; TRBD1 aligns across 8 bases. There are 14 residues in the CDR3. Germline assignment: CDR1 ENHRY and CDR2 SYGVKD. V trimming: 5 bases; J trimming: 6 bases; junction bases outside the gene matches: 9. CDR3 protein: CAISRRGQGGEQYF. The CDR3 DNA reads as TGTGCCATCAGTCGAAGAGGACAGGGTGGCGAGCAGTACTTC.

This chain connects TRBV4-3 to TRBJ2-1, with TRBD2 identical over 7 bases. CDR1 and CDR2 (germline): LGHNA, YSLEER. V lost 0 bases and J lost 5; bases outside the gene matches: 13. The CDR3 totals 18 residues. This chain's CDR3 is CASSQDRQGAGANNEQFF. CDR3 DNA: TGCGCCAGCAGCCAAGATAGGCAAGGGGCGGGAGCGAACAATGAGCAGTTCTTC.

This chain links TRBV6-1 with TRBJ2-4; perhaps TRBD2 as D (5 bases). This CDR3 region has 14 residues. In germline, CDR1 is MNHNS, CDR2 SASEGT. Trimming shortened V by 6 bases and J by 1 base, and 10 bases separated the two germline ends. The CDR3 loop is CASRRAAAKNIQYF. In DNA, the CDR3 is TGTGCCAGCAGGAGGGCCGCTGCCAAAAACATTCAGTACTTC.